Detailed here is one T cell receptor (beta chain). The source of the sample is a study of shared clonotypes between healthy human individuals. The overall study: The donor pool was made up of a couple of women and three men aged 18 to 49.

Positive CCR7 selection of CD45RO-negative cells yielded the naive CD8 cells, and terminally differentiated effector memory CD45RA+ cells were excluded. The deep-level immunoSEQ assay was used. TCRdb's table, derived via immunoSEQ multiplex PCR, lists solely in-frame clones and lacks some. Here the sample spans about 2.1 million clones, 85% to 95% being singletons. The source of this sequence is a man aged 18 to 29 in good health. Some clones in this sample may be carry-over from other donors' samples. Sequences were obtained from naive CD8+ T cells from PBMCs.

This CDR3 reads CASSLGGQYNYGYTF. In DNA form, the CDR3 reads TGTGCCAGCAGCTTAGGTGGGCAGTACAACTATGGCTACACCTTC. The chain links TRBV7-8 to TRBJ1-2; D is unclear. The V end lost 1 base, the J end lost 2 bases, and 11 bases lay between the germline ends. CDR3 length: 15 amino acids. Germline V gene sequence: CDR1 SGHVS, CDR2 FQNEAQ. Based on the CDR3 plus reference TRBV7-8 and TRBJ1-2, the full variable domain is GAGVSQSPRYKVAKRGQDVALRCDPISGHVSLFWYQQALGQGPEFLTYFQNEAQLDKSGLPSDRFFAERPEGSVSTLKIQRTQQEDSAVYLCASSLGGQYNYGYTFGSGTRLTVV.